This T cell receptor (beta chain) was sequenced during a study of cytomegalovirus exposure and HLA in healthy donors. Looking at the study overall: Out of about 410 genotyped donors, about 80% belonged to the Caucasian-associated ancestry cluster. Findings of the study overall: There were several of the most significant clusters that appeared linked to common viral pathogens in a later analysis. Associated with HLA alleles at 0.05 false discovery rate in a later analysis were some 16,000 TCR beta sequences. In vitro experiments confirmed that three CMV-associated chains were specific for CMV antigens.

Points on this clone: The antigen is unknown.

PCR was performed using 60 Vbeta and 13 Jbeta primers. The method was immunoSEQ multiplex PCR; TCRdb's version includes in-frame clones alone and lacks a portion of them. Of under 250,000 clones listed, over 75% are singletons. The CDR3 totals 14 residues. V lost 4 bases and J lost 3, with 13 bases in between. Germline-derived CDR1 and CDR2 are LNHDA and SQIVND (reference sequence). The TCR was taken from a woman younger than 45 in good health and CMV-seronegative. This chain links TRBV19 with TRBJ2-7; D is possibly TRBD1 (5 bases). Sequenced input: PBMCs. As DNA, the CDR3 is TGTGCCAGTAGTACAGGGTTAATCGACTACGAGCAGTACTTC. It is translated as CASSTGLIDYEQYF.